This T cell receptor (beta chain) was sequenced for a study of T cells in Graves' hyperthyroidism and ophthalmopathy. Study context: Pretreatment peripheral blood was obtained at initial diagnosis. Study-wide findings and caveats: Ophthalmopathy, which appeared later, was predicted by the model a median about 6 months before onset. By a 13 V-J model, ophthalmopathy was set apart from stable hyperthyroidism.

J was trimmed by 5 bases and V by 2 bases; bases with no gene match: 7. Germline V gives CDR1 GTSNPN, CDR2 SVGIG (reference sequence). The CDR3 consists of 17 residues. This clonotype was seen at least ten times. No antigen is known for it. TCR beta CDR3 regions were amplified from RNA. The HTBI primer set served for first-round RT-PCR of the TCR CDR3. TCRdb re-called the multiplex PCR reads through MiXCR, storing one row per CDR3 protein. The data contain over 200,000 distinct CDR3 sequences, 14% to 15% of them singletons. Source material for PBMCs was over 7.5 ml fresh peripheral blood. The sample was blood. This TCR derives from a woman between 40 and 50 years old with Graves' hyperthyroidism that later progressed to Graves' ophthalmopathy. The V gene is TRBV30, the J gene TRBJ2-2; 14 nucleotides align to TRBD2. The CDR3: CAWSRRGLAGGTGELFF. CDR3 bases: TGTGCCTGGAGTAGGAGAGGACTAGCGGGAGGTACCGGGGAGCTGTTTTTT.